This entry lists 27 T cell receptor beta chains sequenced from one sample in a study of T cell repertoires in cytomegalovirus infection. MiXCR, applied by TCRdb to the reads, yields one record per CDR3 protein. Of 70,000 to 95,000 distinct CDR3 sequences listed, about 29% were seen once; the top ten hold less than 75%. For these receptors, no antigen is known. The sample consisted of CD8+ T cells from cultured PBMCs, taken from culture after CMV antigen stimulation. These receptors were collected from a human donor in good health (CMV status not recorded). Some clones in this sample may be carry-over from other donors' samples.

V usage is TRBV7-9 and J usage is TRBJ1-1; D is perhaps TRBD1 (5 bases). Germline assignment: CDR1 SEHNR and CDR2 FQNEAQ (reference sequence). The CDR3 spans 14 residues. V was pared by 5 bases and J by 0 bases, with 10 bases between. The CDR3 DNA sequence: TGTGCCAGCAGCCCGGGGGGGGTGAACACTGAAGCTTTCTTT. As protein: CASSPGGVNTEAFF.

The J gene is TRBJ1-3, the V gene TRBV5-1; 7 bases fit TRBD1. Per germline, CDR1 SGHRS and CDR2 YFSETQ. The CDR3 runs to 17 residues. J gave up 0 bases and V 0 bases, and 6 bases lay outside the gene matches. The CDR3 nucleotides read TGCGCCAGCAGCTTGGACGGGGGACAGTACTCTGGAAACACCATATATTTT. Protein: CASSLDGGQYSGNTIYF.

The chain has TRBV7-3 and TRBJ2-3; 12 nucleotides line up with TRBD2. The CDR3 is 15 amino acids. Looked up from germline, CDR1 is SGHTA and CDR2 is FQGTGA. After removal of 8 bases from V and 2 bases from J, the junction contained 5 bases not matched to a gene. The CDR3 DNA follows: TGTGCCAGCGGGGGGACTAGCGGGTCCACAGATACGCAGTATTTT. This gives the protein CASGGTSGSTDTQYF.

This chain uses TRBV20-1 with TRBJ1-5, with D tentatively TRBD1 (6 bases). Trimming took off 0 bases at V and 0 bases at J, with 15 bases between the two ends. This CDR3 is built from 17 residues. Germline CDR1 is DFQATT and CDR2 is SNEGSKA (reference sequence). CDR3 amino acids: CSAREHTGFYSNQPQHF. In nucleotides, the CDR3 is TGCAGTGCTAGAGAACATACAGGGTTCTATAGCAATCAGCCCCAGCATTTT.

This clonotype was counted between two and nine times. The chain uses TRBV6-1 and TRBJ2-1; D is unresolved. This CDR3 has 13 residues. The germline V gene has CDR1 MNHNS and CDR2 SASEGT. V was clipped by 5 bases and J by 0 bases, with 5 bases between them. CDR3 nucleotide sequence: TGTGCCAGCAGTTTTAGCTCCTACAATGAGCAGTTCTTC. Residues: CASSFSSYNEQFF.

This clonotype has just one count. The V gene is TRBV12-3 or TRBV12-4, the J gene TRBJ1-2; D ambiguous. Trimming pared 6 bases from V and 4 bases from J, leaving 12 bases between. This CDR3 is 13 amino acids long. DNA of the CDR3: TGTGCCAGCAGACCCCCCGGGCTCTATGGCTACACCTTC. The encoded protein is CASRPPGLYGYTF.

This clonotype was picked up a small number of times. The genes are TRBV27 and TRBJ1-1; 7 bases map to TRBD1. With V trimmed by 0 bases and J by 4 bases, 8 bases remained unmatched. CDR1 and CDR2 (germline): MNHEY, SMNVEV (reference sequence). The CDR3 consists of 16 residues. CDR3 nucleotide sequence: TGTGCCAGCAGTTTATCGTTAGGGGGCGCGGTCACTGAAGCTTTCTTT. Amino acid sequence: CASSLSLGGAVTEAFF.

The sample holds a few counts of this clonotype. The CDR3 loop reads CSARVSGNEQFF. In nucleotides, the CDR3 is TGCAGTGCTAGAGTAAGCGGAAATGAGCAGTTCTTC. V and J are TRBV20-1 and TRBJ2-1; maybe TRBD2 (5 bases). CDR1 is DFQATT and CDR2 is SNEGSKA in the germline V gene (reference sequence). The CDR3 runs 12 residues. V was trimmed by 1 base and J by 7 bases, leaving 8 bases between them.

Worth noting for this clonotype: Possible read error: a much larger clone is one base away. The chain is built from TRBV6-1 and TRBJ1-2; TRBD1 might be the D (5 bases). The CDR3 has 12 residues. The germline gives CDR1 MNHNS, CDR2 SASEGT. Written as DNA, the CDR3 is TGTGCCAACAGTCCGGGACCCTATGGCTACACCTTC. This translates into CANSPGPYGYTF.

The chain recombines TRBV27 with TRBJ2-3; 7 bases line up with TRBD2. Losses at the gene ends were 2 bases for V and 0 bases for J; bases not matched to a gene: 5. Germline V gene sequence: CDR1 MNHEY, CDR2 SMNVEV (reference sequence). The CDR3 runs 16 residues. CDR3: CASSLGLAASTDTQYF. CDR3 coding DNA: TGTGCCAGCAGTTTAGGGCTAGCGGCTAGCACAGATACGCAGTATTTT.

V is TRBV2 and J is TRBJ2-3; D is perhaps TRBD1 or TRBD2 (5 bases each). The CDR3 covers 14 residues. Germline CDR1 reads SNHLY; CDR2 reads FYNNEI. V was pared by 6 bases and J by 5 bases, with 15 bases between. CDR3 amino acids: CASRRGGSGDTQYF. CDR3 in DNA: TGTGCCAGCAGACGTGGGGGAAGCGGAGATACGCAGTATTTT.

The chain joins TRBV15 to TRBJ1-5; TRBD1 might be the D (6 bases). The CDR3 covers 14 residues. Trimming took off 9 bases at V and 3 bases at J, with 15 bases between the two ends. CDR1 is LNHNV, CDR2 YYDKDF, per germline (reference sequence). The DNA for the CDR3 is TGTGCCACTGAGCCTGACAGGAACAATCAGCCCCAGCATTTT. The encoded protein is CATEPDRNNQPQHF.

There are a few counts of this clonotype. This chain links TRBV29-1 with TRBJ2-7; D is unresolved. The V end lost 1 base, the J end lost 2 bases, and 6 bases lay between the germline ends. Germline CDR1 is SQVTM and CDR2 is ANQGSEA. This CDR3 has 12 residues. CDR3 nucleotide sequence: TGCAGCGTTGAAGTCACAGCCTACGAGCAGTACTTC. This gives the protein CSVEVTAYEQYF.

This clonotype was recorded at least ten times. The chain has TRBV5-5 and TRBJ2-2; 9 bases align to TRBD1. Germline V gives CDR1 SGHKS, CDR2 YYEKEE (reference sequence). Trimming cost V 4 bases and J 3 bases; bases outside gene matches: 10. The CDR3 totals 17 residues. The CDR3: CASSLFGQGSHTGELFF. CDR3 nucleotides: TGTGCCAGCAGCCTATTTGGACAGGGGAGTCACACCGGGGAGCTGTTTTTT.

The CDR3 DNA follows: TGTGCCAGCAGTGAACTAGGGGGGGTGATCAATGAGCAGTTCTTC. Translating gives CASSELGGVINEQFF. The chain links TRBV6-1 to TRBJ2-1; D possibly corresponds to TRBD2 (7 bases). The CDR3 spans 15 residues. CDR1 and CDR2 (germline): MNHNS, SASEGT. V lost 2 bases to trimming and J lost 6 bases, with 14 bases between them.

The chain links TRBV7-6 to TRBJ1-1, with D possibly being TRBD1 (5 bases). Germline assignment: CDR1 SGHVS and CDR2 FNYEAQ. Trimming pared 5 bases from V and 4 bases from J, leaving 5 bases between. The CDR3 totals 11 residues. CDR3 in amino acids: CASSGGTEAFF. Written as DNA, the CDR3 is TGTGCCAGCAGCGGGGGCACTGAAGCTTTCTTT.

This chain connects TRBV29-1 to TRBJ2-2, with no clear D. Trimming removed 1 base at V and 0 bases at J, with 6 bases between. Per germline, CDR1 SQVTM and CDR2 ANQGSEA. The CDR3 has 14 amino acids. As DNA, the CDR3 is TGCAGCGTTGAAGGGGTTGCGAACACCGGGGAGCTGTTTTTT. It yields the protein CSVEGVANTGELFF.

The chain uses TRBV19 and TRBJ1-5; TRBD1 matches 7 bases. The CDR3 length is 16 residues. Trimming took 4 bases from V and 1 from J; bases not matched to a gene: 7. Germline V gives CDR1 LNHDA, CDR2 SQIVND (reference sequence). In DNA form, the CDR3 reads TGTGCCAGTAGTACCCGACAGGGTATGAGCAATCAGCCCCAGCATTTT. Residues: CASSTRQGMSNQPQHF.

This clonotype was seen a handful of times. V usage is TRBV3-1 and J usage is TRBJ2-5; D not resolved. Germline lookup yields CDR1 LGHDT and CDR2 YNNKEL (reference sequence). This CDR3 is 14 amino acids long. V lost 0 bases, J lost 4 bases, and 9 bases lay in between. The CDR3 sequence is CASSQDFQLETQYF. CDR3 sequence (DNA): TGTGCCAGCAGCCAAGATTTTCAGTTAGAGACCCAGTACTTC.

V usage is TRBV20-1 and J usage is TRBJ1-6, with 9 bases fitting TRBD1. V trimming: 0 bases; J trimming: 2 bases; junction bases outside the gene matches: 5. Per the germline V gene, CDR1 is DFQATT and CDR2 is SNEGSKA (reference sequence). The CDR3 runs 17 residues. The CDR3 region has the DNA TGCAGTGCTAGAGATCGGACAGGGGTCGCCTATAATTCACCCCTCCACTTT. It codes for CSARDRTGVAYNSPLHF.

This clonotype was counted only a few times. This rearrangement joins TRBV28 to TRBJ2-5, with a weak D call TRBD1 (5 bases). Germline-derived CDR1 and CDR2 are MDHEN and SYDVKM. Trimming removed 2 bases at V and 4 bases at J, with 8 bases between. This CDR3 has 13 residues. The CDR3 DNA is TGTGCCAGCAGTTTACTCAGGGCAGAGACCCAGTACTTC. Protein product: CASSLLRAETQYF.

This clonotype appeared a few times. The V call is TRBV12-3 or TRBV12-4, the J call TRBJ1-2; a weak D match, TRBD1 (6 bases). There are 15 residues in the CDR3. Trimming left V 2 bases short and J 4 bases short, with 14 bases between. The CDR3 is CASSLRTAHSYGYTF. The CDR3 DNA reads TGTGCCAGCAGTTTAAGGACAGCCCATAGCTATGGCTACACCTTC.

This clonotype showed up just a few times. The rearrangement joins TRBV20-1 to TRBJ2-2, with a possible D match to TRBD1 (5 bases). This CDR3 region has 16 residues. Germline assignment: CDR1 DFQATT and CDR2 SNEGSKA (reference sequence). The ends were cut back, 0 bases at V and 0 bases at J, with 11 bases in the middle. Written as DNA, the CDR3 is TGCAGTGCTAGAGATCCCCGCAGGGCGAACACCGGGGAGCTGTTTTTT. It codes for CSARDPRRANTGELFF.

There are many counts of this clonotype. The rearrangement uses TRBV11-2 and TRBJ1-1; 7 positions agree with TRBD1. Germline-derived CDR1 and CDR2 are SGHAT and FQNNGV. CDR3 size: 15 residues. Unmatched junction bases numbered 10, after V lost 2 bases and J lost 7 bases. For the CDR3, the DNA is TGTGCCAGCAGCTTACGCCCCCAGGGGGGCTTTGAAGCTTTCTTT. This sequence encodes CASSLRPQGGFEAFF.

The chain has TRBV20-1 and TRBJ1-2; possibly TRBD1 for D (5 bases). The CDR3 totals 16 residues. In germline, CDR1 is DFQATT, CDR2 SNEGSKA (reference sequence). V lost 0 bases and J lost 0, with 14 bases in between. The CDR3 protein is CSARDFDDRANYGYTF. In nucleotides, the CDR3 is TGCAGTGCTAGAGATTTTGACGACAGAGCTAACTATGGCTACACCTTC.

In its sample, this clonotype was seen many times. The chain is built from TRBV28 and TRBJ1-1, with D perhaps matching TRBD1 (5 bases). Trimming took 8 bases from V and 1 from J, leaving 14 bases between them. The CDR3 totals 14 residues. The V gene's germline CDR1 is MDHEN and CDR2 SYDVKM. CDR3 in amino acids: CASLGTFGNTEAFF. CDR3 sequence (DNA): TGTGCCAGCTTAGGGACTTTCGGGAACACTGAAGCTTTCTTT.

Many counts were recorded for this clonotype. Here the CDR3 DNA reads TGTGCCAGCAGCCCGGGAGGGGGGCTTGGCTACACCTTC. Residues: CASSPGGGLGYTF. V and J are TRBV7-2 and TRBJ1-2, with a weak D call TRBD1 (6 bases). This CDR3 comprises 13 residues. Germline CDR1 is SGHTA and CDR2 is FQGNSA. Trimming took 5 bases from V and 7 from J, leaving 14 bases between them.